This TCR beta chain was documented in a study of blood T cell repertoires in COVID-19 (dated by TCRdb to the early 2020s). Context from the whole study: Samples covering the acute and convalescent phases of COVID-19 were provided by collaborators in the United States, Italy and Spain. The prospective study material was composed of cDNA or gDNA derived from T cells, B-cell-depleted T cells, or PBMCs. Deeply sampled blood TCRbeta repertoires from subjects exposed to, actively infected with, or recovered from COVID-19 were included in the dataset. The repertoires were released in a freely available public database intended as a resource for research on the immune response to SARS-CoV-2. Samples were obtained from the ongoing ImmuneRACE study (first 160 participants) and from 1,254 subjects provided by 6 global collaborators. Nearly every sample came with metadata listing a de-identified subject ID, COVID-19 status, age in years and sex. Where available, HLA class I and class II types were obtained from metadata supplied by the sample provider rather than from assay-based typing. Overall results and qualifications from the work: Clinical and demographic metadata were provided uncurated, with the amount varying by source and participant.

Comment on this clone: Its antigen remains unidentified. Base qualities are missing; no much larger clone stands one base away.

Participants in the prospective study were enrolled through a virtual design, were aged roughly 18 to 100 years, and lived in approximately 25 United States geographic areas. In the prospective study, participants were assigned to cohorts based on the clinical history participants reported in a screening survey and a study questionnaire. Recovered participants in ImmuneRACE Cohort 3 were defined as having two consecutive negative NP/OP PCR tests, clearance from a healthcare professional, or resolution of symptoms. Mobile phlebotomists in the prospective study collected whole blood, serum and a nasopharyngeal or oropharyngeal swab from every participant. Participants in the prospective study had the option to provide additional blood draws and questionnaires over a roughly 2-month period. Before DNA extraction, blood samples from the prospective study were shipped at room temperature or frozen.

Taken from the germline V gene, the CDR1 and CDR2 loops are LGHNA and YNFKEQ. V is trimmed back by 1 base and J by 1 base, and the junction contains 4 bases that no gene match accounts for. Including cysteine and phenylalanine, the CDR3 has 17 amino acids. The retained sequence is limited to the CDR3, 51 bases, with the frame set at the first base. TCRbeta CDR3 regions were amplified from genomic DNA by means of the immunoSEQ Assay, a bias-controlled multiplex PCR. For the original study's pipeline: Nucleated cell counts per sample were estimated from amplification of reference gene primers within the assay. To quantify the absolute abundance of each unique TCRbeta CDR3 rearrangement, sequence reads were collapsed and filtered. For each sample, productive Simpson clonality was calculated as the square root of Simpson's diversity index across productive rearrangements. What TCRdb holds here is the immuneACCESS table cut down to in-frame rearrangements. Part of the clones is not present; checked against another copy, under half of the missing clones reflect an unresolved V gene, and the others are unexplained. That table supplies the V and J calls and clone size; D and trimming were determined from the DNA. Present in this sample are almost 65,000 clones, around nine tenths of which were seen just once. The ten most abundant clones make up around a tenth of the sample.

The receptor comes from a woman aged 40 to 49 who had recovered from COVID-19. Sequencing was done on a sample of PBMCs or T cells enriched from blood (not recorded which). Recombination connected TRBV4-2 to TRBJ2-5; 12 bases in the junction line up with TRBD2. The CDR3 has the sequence CASSQGPSGGAQETQYF. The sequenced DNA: TGTGCCAGCAGCCAAGGCCCTAGCGGGGGGGCCCAAGAGACCCAGTACTTC.